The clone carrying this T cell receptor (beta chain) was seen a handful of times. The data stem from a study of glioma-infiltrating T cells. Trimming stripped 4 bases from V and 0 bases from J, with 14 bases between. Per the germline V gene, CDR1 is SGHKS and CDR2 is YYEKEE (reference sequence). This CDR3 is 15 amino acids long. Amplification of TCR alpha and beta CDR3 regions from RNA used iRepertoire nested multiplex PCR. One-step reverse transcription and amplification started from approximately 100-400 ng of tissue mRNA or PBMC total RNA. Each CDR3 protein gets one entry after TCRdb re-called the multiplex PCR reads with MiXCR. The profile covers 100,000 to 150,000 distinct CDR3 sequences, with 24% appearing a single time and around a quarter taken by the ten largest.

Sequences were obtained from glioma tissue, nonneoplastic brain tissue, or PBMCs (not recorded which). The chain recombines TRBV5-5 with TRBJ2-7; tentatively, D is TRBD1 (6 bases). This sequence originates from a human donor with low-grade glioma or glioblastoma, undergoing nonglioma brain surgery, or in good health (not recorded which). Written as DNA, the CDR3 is TGTGCCAGCAGCACAGGGACATCTAACTCCTACGAGCAGTACGTC. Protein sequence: CASSTGTSNSYEQYV.